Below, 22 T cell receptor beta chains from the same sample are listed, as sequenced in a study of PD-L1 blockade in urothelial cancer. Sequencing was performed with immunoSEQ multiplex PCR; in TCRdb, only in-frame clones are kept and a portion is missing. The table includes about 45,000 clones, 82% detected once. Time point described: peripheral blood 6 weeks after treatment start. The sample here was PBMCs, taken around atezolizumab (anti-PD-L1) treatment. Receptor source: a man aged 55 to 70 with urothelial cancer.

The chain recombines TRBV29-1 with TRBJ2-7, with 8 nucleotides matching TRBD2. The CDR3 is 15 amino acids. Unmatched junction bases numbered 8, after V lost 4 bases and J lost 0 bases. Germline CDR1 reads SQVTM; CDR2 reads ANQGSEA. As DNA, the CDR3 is TGCAGCGTTGTAACCCCCGGGACTAGCTCCTACGAGCAGTACTTC. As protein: CSVVTPGTSSYEQYF.

The CDR3 DNA reads as TGTGCCACCAGCAGAGATTTAGGGGTAACAGATACGCAGTATTTT. It specifies CATSRDLGVTDTQYF. The V and J genes are TRBV15 and TRBJ2-3; TRBD1 is a possible D gene (5 bases). Germline CDR1 LNHNV, CDR2 YYDKDF (reference sequence). CDR3 size: 15 residues. Trimming pared 0 bases from V and 3 bases from J, leaving 10 bases between.

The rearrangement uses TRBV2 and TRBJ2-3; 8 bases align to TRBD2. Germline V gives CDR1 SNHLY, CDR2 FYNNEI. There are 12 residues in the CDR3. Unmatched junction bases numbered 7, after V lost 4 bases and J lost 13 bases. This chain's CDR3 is CASSVGTRQEYF. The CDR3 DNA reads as TGTGCCAGCAGTGTTGGGACTAGGCAAGAGTATTTT.

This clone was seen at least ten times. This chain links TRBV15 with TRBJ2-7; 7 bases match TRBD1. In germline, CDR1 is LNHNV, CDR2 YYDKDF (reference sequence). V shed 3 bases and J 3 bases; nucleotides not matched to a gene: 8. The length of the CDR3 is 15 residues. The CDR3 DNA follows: TGTGCCACCAGCAGTCACCGGGACAGTTACTACGAGCAGTACTTC. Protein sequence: CATSSHRDSYYEQYF.

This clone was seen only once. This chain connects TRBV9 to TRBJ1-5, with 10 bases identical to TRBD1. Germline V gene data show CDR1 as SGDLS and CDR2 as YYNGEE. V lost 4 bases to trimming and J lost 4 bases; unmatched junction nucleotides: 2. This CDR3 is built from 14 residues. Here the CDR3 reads CASSRDRGNQPQHF. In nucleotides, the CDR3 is TGTGCCAGCAGCCGGGACAGGGGAAATCAGCCCCAGCATTTT. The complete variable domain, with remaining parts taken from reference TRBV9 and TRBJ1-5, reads DSGVTQTPKHLITATGQRVTLRCSPRSGDLSVYWYQQSLDQGLQFLIQYYNGEERAKGNILERFSAQQFPDLHSELNLSSLELGDSALYFCASSRDRGNQPQHFGDGTRLSIL.

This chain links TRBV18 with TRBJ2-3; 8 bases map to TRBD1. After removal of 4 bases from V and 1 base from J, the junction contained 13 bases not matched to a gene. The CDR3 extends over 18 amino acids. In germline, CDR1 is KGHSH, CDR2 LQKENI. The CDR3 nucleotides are TGTGCCAGCTCACACTACGGGGCGGGGACAGGCGGCACAGATACGCAGTATTTT. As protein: CASSHYGAGTGGTDTQYF.

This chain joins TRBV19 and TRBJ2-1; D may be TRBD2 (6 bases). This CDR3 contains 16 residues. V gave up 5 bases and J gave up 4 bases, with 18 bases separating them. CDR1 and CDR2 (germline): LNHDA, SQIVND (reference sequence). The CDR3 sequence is CASSPSRGGPYNEQFF. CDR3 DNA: TGTGCCAGTAGTCCCTCGCGGGGAGGCCCTTACAATGAGCAGTTCTTC.

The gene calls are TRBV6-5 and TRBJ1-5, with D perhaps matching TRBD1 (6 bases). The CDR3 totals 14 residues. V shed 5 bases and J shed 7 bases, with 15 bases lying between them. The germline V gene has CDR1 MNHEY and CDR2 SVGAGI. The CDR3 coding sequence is TGTGCCAGCAGTCCACAGGGTCGCAGCCAGCCCCAGCATTTT. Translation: CASSPQGRSQPQHF.

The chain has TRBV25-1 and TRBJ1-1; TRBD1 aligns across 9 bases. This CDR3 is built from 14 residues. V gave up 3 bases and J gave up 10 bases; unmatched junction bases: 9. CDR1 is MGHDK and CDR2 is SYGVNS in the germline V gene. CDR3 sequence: CASSDGGQGGLAFF. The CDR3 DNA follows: TGTGCCAGCAGTGATGGGGGACAGGGTGGGTTAGCTTTCTTT.

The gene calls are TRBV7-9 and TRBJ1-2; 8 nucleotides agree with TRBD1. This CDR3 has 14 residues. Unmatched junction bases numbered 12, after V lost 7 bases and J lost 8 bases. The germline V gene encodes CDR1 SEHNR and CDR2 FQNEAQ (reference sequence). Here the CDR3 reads CASTSRDRFGGYTF. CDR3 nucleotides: TGTGCCAGCACTTCCCGGGACAGGTTCGGGGGCTACACCTTC.

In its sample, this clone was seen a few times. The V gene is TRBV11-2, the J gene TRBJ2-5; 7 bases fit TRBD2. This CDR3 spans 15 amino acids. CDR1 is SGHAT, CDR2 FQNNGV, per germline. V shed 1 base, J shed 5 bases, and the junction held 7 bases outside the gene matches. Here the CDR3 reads CASSLGLAERETQYF. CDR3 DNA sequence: TGTGCCAGCAGCTTAGGGCTAGCGGAAAGGGAGACCCAGTACTTC.

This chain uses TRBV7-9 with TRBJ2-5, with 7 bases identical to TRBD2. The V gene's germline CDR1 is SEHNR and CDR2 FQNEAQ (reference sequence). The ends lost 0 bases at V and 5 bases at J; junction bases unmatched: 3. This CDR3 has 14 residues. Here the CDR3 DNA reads TGTGCCAGCAGCTTAGCGGGAGGGCCGGAGACCCAGTACTTC. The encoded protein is CASSLAGGPETQYF. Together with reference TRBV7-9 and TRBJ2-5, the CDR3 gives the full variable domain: DTGVSQNPRHKITKRGQNVTFRCDPISEHNRLYWYRQTLGQGPEFLTYFQNEAQLEKSRLLSDRFSAERPKGSFSTLEIQRTEQGDSAMYLCASSLAGGPETQYFGPGTRLLVL.

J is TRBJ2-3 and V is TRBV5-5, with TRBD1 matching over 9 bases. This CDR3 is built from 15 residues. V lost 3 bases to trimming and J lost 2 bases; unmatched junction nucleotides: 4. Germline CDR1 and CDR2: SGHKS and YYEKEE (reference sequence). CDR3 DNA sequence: TGTGCCAGCAGCTATGGGACAGGGTTCACAGATACGCAGTATTTT. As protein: CASSYGTGFTDTQYF.

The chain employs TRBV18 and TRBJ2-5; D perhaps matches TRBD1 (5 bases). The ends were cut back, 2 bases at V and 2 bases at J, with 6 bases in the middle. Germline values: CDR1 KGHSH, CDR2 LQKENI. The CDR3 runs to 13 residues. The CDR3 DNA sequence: TGTGCCAGCTCACCAAACAGGCAAGAGACCCAGTACTTC. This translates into CASSPNRQETQYF.

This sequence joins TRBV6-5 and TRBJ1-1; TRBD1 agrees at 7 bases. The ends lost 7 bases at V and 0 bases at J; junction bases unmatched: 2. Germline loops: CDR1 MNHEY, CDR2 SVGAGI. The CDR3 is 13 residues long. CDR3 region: CASKDRLNTEAFF. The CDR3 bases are TGTGCCAGCAAGGACAGGTTGAACACTGAAGCTTTCTTT.

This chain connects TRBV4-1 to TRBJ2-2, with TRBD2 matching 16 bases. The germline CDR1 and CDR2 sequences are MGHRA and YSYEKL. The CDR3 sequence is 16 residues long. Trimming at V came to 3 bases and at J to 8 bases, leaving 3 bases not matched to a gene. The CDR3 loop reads CASSHGTSGRAGELFF. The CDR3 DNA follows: TGCGCCAGCAGCCACGGGACTAGCGGGAGGGCTGGGGAGCTGTTTTTT.

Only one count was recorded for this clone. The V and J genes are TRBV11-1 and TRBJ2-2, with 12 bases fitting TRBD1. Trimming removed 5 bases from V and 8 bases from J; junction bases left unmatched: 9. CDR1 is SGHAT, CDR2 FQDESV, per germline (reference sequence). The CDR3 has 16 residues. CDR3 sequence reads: CASSHPGQGAAGELFF. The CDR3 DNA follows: TGTGCCAGCAGCCACCCGGGACAGGGGGCGGCGGGGGAGCTGTTTTTT. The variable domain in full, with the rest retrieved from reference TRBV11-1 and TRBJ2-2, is EAEVAQSPRYKITEKSQAVAFWCDPISGHATLYWYRQILGQGPELLVQFQDESVVDDSQLPKDRFSAERLKGVDSTLKIQPAELGDSAMYLCASSHPGQGAAGELFFGEGSRLTVL.

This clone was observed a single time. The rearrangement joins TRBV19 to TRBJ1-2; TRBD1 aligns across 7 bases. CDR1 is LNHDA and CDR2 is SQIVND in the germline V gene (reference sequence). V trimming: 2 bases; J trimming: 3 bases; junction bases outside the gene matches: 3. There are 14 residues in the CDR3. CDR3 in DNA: TGTGCCAGTAGTATACGACAGGGTTACTATGGCTACACCTTC. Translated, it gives CASSIRQGYYGYTF.

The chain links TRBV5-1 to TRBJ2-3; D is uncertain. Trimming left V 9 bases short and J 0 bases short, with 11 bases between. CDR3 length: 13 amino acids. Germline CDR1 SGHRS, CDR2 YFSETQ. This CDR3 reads CATRGGSTDTQYF. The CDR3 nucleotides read TGCGCCACCAGAGGCGGCAGCACAGATACGCAGTATTTT.

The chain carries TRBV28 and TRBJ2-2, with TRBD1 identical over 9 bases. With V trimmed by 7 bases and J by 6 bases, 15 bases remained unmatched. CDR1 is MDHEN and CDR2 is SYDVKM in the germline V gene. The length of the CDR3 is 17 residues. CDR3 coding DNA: TGTGCCAGCACCTGGTCCACAGGGGGCGTACAAGCCGGGGAGCTGTTTTTT. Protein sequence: CASTWSTGGVQAGELFF.

The CDR3 here is CASTPPGGFYSNQPQHF. CDR3 DNA sequence: TGTGCCAGTACCCCTCCCGGGGGGTTTTATAGCAATCAGCCCCAGCATTTT. The chain employs TRBV19 and TRBJ1-5; maybe TRBD1 (5 bases). The CDR3 covers 17 residues. The V and J ends lost 7 bases and 0 bases respectively, with 19 bases between them. The V gene's germline CDR1 is LNHDA and CDR2 SQIVND (reference sequence).

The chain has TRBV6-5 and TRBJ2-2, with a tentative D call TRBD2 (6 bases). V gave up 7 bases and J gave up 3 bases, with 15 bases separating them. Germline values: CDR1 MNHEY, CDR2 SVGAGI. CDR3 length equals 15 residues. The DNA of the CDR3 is TGTGCCAGCACTCTTTACGGGAGTGACACCGGGGAGCTGTTTTTT. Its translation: CASTLYGSDTGELFF.